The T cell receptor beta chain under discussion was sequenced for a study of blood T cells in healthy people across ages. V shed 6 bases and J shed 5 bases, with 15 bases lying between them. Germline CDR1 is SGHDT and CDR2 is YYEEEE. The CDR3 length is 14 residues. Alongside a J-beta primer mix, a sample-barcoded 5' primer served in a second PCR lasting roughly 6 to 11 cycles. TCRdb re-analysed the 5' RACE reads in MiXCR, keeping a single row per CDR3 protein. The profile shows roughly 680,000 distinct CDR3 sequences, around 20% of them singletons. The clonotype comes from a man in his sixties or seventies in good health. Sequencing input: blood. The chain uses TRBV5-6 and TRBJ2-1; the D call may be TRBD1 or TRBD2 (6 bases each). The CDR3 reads CASIRRGANNEQFF. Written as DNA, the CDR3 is TGTGCCAGCATCCGAAGGGGGGCCAACAATGAGCAGTTCTTC.